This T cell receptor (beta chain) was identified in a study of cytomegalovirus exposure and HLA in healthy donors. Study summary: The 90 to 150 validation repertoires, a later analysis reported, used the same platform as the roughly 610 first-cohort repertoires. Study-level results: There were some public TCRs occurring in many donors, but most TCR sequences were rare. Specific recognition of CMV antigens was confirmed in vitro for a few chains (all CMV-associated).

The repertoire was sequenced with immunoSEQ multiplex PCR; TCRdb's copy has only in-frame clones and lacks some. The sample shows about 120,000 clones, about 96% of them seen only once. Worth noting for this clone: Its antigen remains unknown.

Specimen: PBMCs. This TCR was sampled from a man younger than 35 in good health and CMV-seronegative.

The DNA of the CDR3 is TGTGCCAGCAGCTTAAAGGGGGGGGCGGACTCCAGCTCCTACGAGCAGTACTTC. The encoded protein is CASSLKGGADSSSYEQYF. V and J are TRBV7-9 and TRBJ2-7, with a tentative D call TRBD2 (7 bases). Trimming took 2 bases from V and 0 from J, leaving 20 bases between them. Per germline, CDR1 SEHNR and CDR2 FQNEAQ (reference sequence). This CDR3 contains 18 residues. Full variable domain (missing parts from reference TRBV7-9 and TRBJ2-7): DTGVSQNPRHKITKRGQNVTFRCDPISEHNRLYWYRQTLGQGPEFLTYFQNEAQLEKSRLLSDRFSAERPKGSFSTLEIQRTEQGDSAMYLCASSLKGGADSSSYEQYFGPGTRLTVT.